This TCR beta chain originates from a study of control samples from healthy donors and cancer patients. Measured with immunoSEQ multiplex PCR; TCRdb has only the in-frame clones, and not every one. The sample lists 110,000 to 150,000 clones; roughly 92% were seen once. The V gene's germline CDR1 is SNHLY and CDR2 FYNNEI. V lost 6 bases to trimming and J lost 6 bases, with 23 bases between them. The CDR3 is 17 residues long. The TCR was taken from a man aged 30-40 years in good health. The specimen sequenced was blood. The V gene is TRBV2, the J gene TRBJ2-2; TRBD1 might be the D (6 bases). The DNA for the CDR3 is TGTGCCAGCAGACCTCTGGGGACAATGGGAGAGGCCGGGGAGCTGTTTTTT. As protein: CASRPLGTMGEAGELFF.